These 19 T cell receptor beta chains were all obtained from the same sample, sequenced in a study of early T cells in non-severe SARS-CoV-2 infection. A single record per CDR3 protein comes from TCRdb applying MiXCR to the 5' RACE reads. Here the sample spans 25,000 to 30,000 distinct CDR3 sequences, roughly 5.3% being singletons. The sample comprised whole blood. The receptors were gathered from an adult who was a healthcare worker with PCR-confirmed SARS-CoV-2 infection or an uninfected control (not recorded which).

This clonotype was seen at least ten times. This chain's CDR3 is CASSLDQSGYNEQFF. The CDR3 nucleotides read TGTGCCAGCAGCTTAGATCAGTCGGGATACAATGAGCAGTTCTTC. The chain joins TRBV11-3 to TRBJ2-1, with D possibly matching TRBD2 (5 bases). Germline V gene sequence: CDR1 SGHNT, CDR2 YENEEA. Trimming took 0 bases from V and 4 from J, leaving 10 bases between them. This CDR3 is 15 amino acids long. The full variable domain, completed using reference TRBV11-3 and TRBJ2-1, is EAGVVQSPRYKIIEKKQPVAFWCNPISGHNTLYWYLQNLGQGPELLIRYENEEAVDDSQLPKDRFSAERLKGVDSTLKIQPAELGDSAVYLCASSLDQSGYNEQFFGPGTRLTVL.

The chain has TRBV29-1 and TRBJ2-3; perhaps TRBD2 as D (7 bases). This CDR3 region has 18 residues. V shed 6 bases and J shed 0 bases, with 25 bases lying between them. From germline, CDR1 is SQVTM and CDR2 ANQGSEA. CDR3 nucleotides: TGCAGCGTCGCCGGGGGGAGGGGGAAGGCGATCAGCACAGATACGCAGTATTTT. Translating gives CSVAGGRGKAISTDTQYF.

This clonotype was seen repeatedly, ten times or more. The chain is built from TRBV5-1 and TRBJ2-3, with D perhaps TRBD2 (6 bases). In germline, CDR1 is SGHRS, CDR2 YFSETQ. The CDR3 is 15 amino acids. Trimming pared 4 bases from V and 3 bases from J, leaving 15 bases between. Written as DNA, the CDR3 is TGCGCCAGCAGCCGACTAGATTCGCAGACAGATACGCAGTATTTT. Residues: CASSRLDSQTDTQYF.

This clonotype showed up many times. This rearrangement joins TRBV19 to TRBJ2-1, with TRBD2 matching 8 bases. The trim removed 6 bases at V and 6 bases at J, leaving 10 bases unmatched. CDR1 and CDR2 (germline): LNHDA, SQIVND (reference sequence). There are 15 residues in the CDR3. CDR3 loop: CASRPPVAGGNEQFF. CDR3 DNA: TGTGCCAGTAGGCCCCCGGTGGCGGGAGGCAATGAGCAGTTCTTC.

This clonotype was counted many times. V is TRBV20-1 and J is TRBJ1-1; D possibly corresponds to TRBD1 (6 bases). This CDR3 spans 13 amino acids. The germline gives CDR1 DFQATT, CDR2 SNEGSKA (reference sequence). The ends were cut back, 6 bases at V and 3 bases at J, with 14 bases in the middle. The chain's CDR3 is CSAIRGGHTEAFF. The CDR3 DNA follows: TGCAGTGCGATCAGGGGAGGCCACACTGAAGCTTTCTTT.

This clonotype was detected many times. The V and J genes are TRBV9 and TRBJ1-1; TRBD1 aligns across 9 bases. The V and J ends lost 4 bases and 4 bases, in that order; junction bases with no gene match: 11. Germline CDR1 SGDLS, CDR2 YYNGEE. CDR3 length: 16 residues. The DNA for the CDR3 is TGTGCCAGCAGCCCAGGCTGGGACAGGGTGGTCACTGAAGCTTTCTTT. It is translated as CASSPGWDRVVTEAFF.

This clonotype has more than one count but fewer than ten. The CDR3 region has the DNA TGTGCCAGCAGCTTAGCAGGAGAGTACGAGCAGTACTTC. Translated: CASSLAGEYEQYF. The chain employs TRBV7-9 and TRBJ2-7; D gene unclear. The CDR3 runs 13 residues. Deletions cut 0 bases from V and 4 bases from J, with 7 bases between. CDR1 and CDR2 from the germline V gene are SEHNR and FQNEAQ (reference sequence). The entire variable domain, with the rest obtained from reference TRBV7-9 and TRBJ2-7, is as follows: DTGVSQNPRHKITKRGQNVTFRCDPISEHNRLYWYRQTLGQGPEFLTYFQNEAQLEKSRLLSDRFSAERPKGSFSTLEIQRTEQGDSAMYLCASSLAGEYEQYFGPGTRLTVT.

In this sample, this clonotype turned up many times. The chain is built from TRBV2 and TRBJ2-1; D might be TRBD2 (6 bases). The CDR3 is 12 amino acids. V shed 6 bases and J shed 9 bases, with 12 bases lying between them. Germline loops: CDR1 SNHLY, CDR2 FYNNEI. CDR3 loop: CASRFGGLEQFF. As DNA, the CDR3 is TGTGCCAGCAGATTTGGAGGGCTTGAGCAGTTCTTC.

This clonotype came up many times. The chain combines TRBV28 with TRBJ1-2; D remains ambiguous. This CDR3 is built from 12 residues. The V end was cut by 6 bases, the J end by 5 bases, with 10 bases between. CDR1 is MDHEN and CDR2 is SYDVKM in the germline V gene. The CDR3 DNA follows: TGTGCCAGCAGCAGAACTCATTATGGCTACACCTTC. This sequence encodes CASSRTHYGYTF.

At least ten counts were recorded for this clonotype. This chain joins TRBV5-1 and TRBJ1-4, with no clear D. CDR3 size: 15 residues. Germline V gives CDR1 SGHRS, CDR2 YFSETQ. Between the trimmed V and J ends, which lost 2 bases and 5 bases, there was a span of 13 bases. Here the CDR3 reads CASSFVGEANEKLFF. For the CDR3, the DNA is TGCGCCAGCAGCTTCGTCGGGGAAGCGAATGAAAAACTGTTTTTT.

Many counts were recorded for this clonotype. The chain joins TRBV6-1 to TRBJ2-5; 7 bases are a match to TRBD1. Germline lookup yields CDR1 MNHNS and CDR2 SASEGT. V dropped 7 bases and J dropped 5; count of bases not matched to a gene: 16. The CDR3 spans 16 residues. This chain's CDR3 is CASIGTRLEGAETQYF. In nucleotides, the CDR3 is TGTGCCAGCATCGGAACGAGGCTAGAGGGGGCTGAGACCCAGTACTTC.

This clonotype was seen ten or more times. The chain uses TRBV24-1 and TRBJ2-1; possible D gene TRBD1, 6 bases. V lost 10 bases and J 3 bases, leaving 18 bases between the germline ends. Germline CDR1 and CDR2: KGHDR and SFDVKD. The CDR3 runs 15 residues. The CDR3 nucleotides read TGTGCCACTCAGACCGGGACACGGAGCTACAATGAGCAGTTCTTC. Translating it yields CATQTGTRSYNEQFF.

The chain couples TRBV12-3 or TRBV12-4 to TRBJ1-1; the D gene is possibly TRBD1 (5 bases). The CDR3 sequence is 10 residues long. V was cut by 6 bases and J by 8 bases, with 7 bases left in between. CDR3 residues: CASRKGEAFF. The CDR3 DNA is TGTGCCAGCAGGAAGGGGGAAGCTTTCTTT.

This clonotype is medium-sized by share. The V call is TRBV18, the J call TRBJ1-2; D is possibly TRBD1 (5 bases). Trimming took off 4 bases at V and 3 bases at J, with 9 bases between the two ends. Germline loops: CDR1 KGHSH, CDR2 LQKENI. The CDR3 covers 13 residues. The CDR3 loop is CASSQQGDYGYTF. CDR3 in DNA: TGTGCCAGCTCACAGCAGGGTGACTATGGCTACACCTTC.

This clonotype has a count of ten or more. This chain joins TRBV3-1 and TRBJ1-3, with 10 bases that match TRBD1. The CDR3 has 17 amino acids. From germline, CDR1 is LGHDT and CDR2 YNNKEL (reference sequence). V was clipped by 1 base and J by 4 bases; unmatched bases: 7. The CDR3 region is CASSQAGTGVTGNTIYF. For the CDR3, the DNA is TGTGCCAGCAGCCAAGCAGGGACAGGGGTTACGGGAAACACCATATATTTT.

Many counts were recorded for this clonotype. The chain links TRBV24-1 to TRBJ2-6; 7 positions match TRBD1. Germline V gene data show CDR1 as KGHDR and CDR2 as SFDVKD. This CDR3 is built from 18 residues. Germline trimming cut 3 bases from V and 0 bases from J; bases unmatched to any gene: 7. This CDR3 is CATSDPRQGHSGANVLTF. CDR3 sequence (DNA): TGTGCCACCAGTGATCCCCGACAGGGACACTCTGGGGCCAACGTCCTGACTTTC.

In its sample, this clonotype is medium-sized (0.01 to 0.1%). The V call is TRBV24-1, the J call TRBJ2-1; D is uncertain. Germline V gene lookup returns CDR1 KGHDR and CDR2 SFDVKD. The CDR3 is made up of 15 amino acids. The V end was cut by 2 bases, the J end by 0 bases, with 7 bases between. The CDR3 spells CATSDWVSSYNEQFF. CDR3 nucleotides: TGTGCCACCAGTGATTGGGTCAGCTCCTACAATGAGCAGTTCTTC.

This clonotype was detected ten times or more. The CDR3 DNA sequence: TGCGCCAGCAGCCCGCCGGGTAGCGGGAGGCTCGTTACGGGGGAGCAGTACTTC. This translates into CASSPPGSGRLVTGEQYF. The V gene is TRBV5-1, the J gene TRBJ2-7; 10 nucleotides agree with TRBD2. This CDR3 contains 18 residues. Germline values: CDR1 SGHRS, CDR2 YFSETQ. Trimming cost V 4 bases and J 7 bases; bases outside gene matches: 20.

This clonotype has a handful of counts. V gene TRBV7-3 combines with J gene TRBJ2-7; 8 bases map to TRBD1. The junction had 3 bases not matched to a gene; V was cut back by 4 bases and J by 1 base. CDR3 length: 14 residues. In germline, CDR1 is SGHTA, CDR2 FQGTGA. The CDR3: CASSSDRESYEQYF. Here the CDR3 DNA reads TGTGCCAGCAGCTCGGACAGGGAGTCCTACGAGCAGTACTTC.